This T cell receptor beta chain derives from a study of blood T cell repertoires in COVID-19. Study-level information: Some COVID-19 samples were acute and others convalescent; all came from the United States, Italy and Spain. PBMCs, B-cell-depleted T cells, or T cells were the source of the cDNA or gDNA that made up the material.

The CDR3 runs 16 residues. The V and J ends lost 0 bases and 3 bases respectively, with 16 bases between them. In germline, CDR1 is SGHRS, CDR2 YFSETQ. Study processing details: Amplifying reference gene primers gave estimates of nucleated cell counts. Libraries were prepared by immunoSEQ multiplex PCR; TCRdb keeps only in-frame clonotypes and omits some of them. V, J and clone size were drawn from that table, and D and trimming were deduced from the DNA. The sample yields about 82,000 clones, about 80% seen once. Sequenced material: peripheral blood. The chain links TRBV5-1 to TRBJ2-7, with D possibly TRBD1 on 5 matching bases. This sequence originates from a woman between 40 and 50 years old with active or convalescent COVID-19. The CDR3: CASSLAADRALYEQYF. CDR3 nucleotides: TGCGCCAGCAGCTTGGCCGCAGACAGAGCCCTCTACGAGCAGTACTTC. Based on the CDR3 plus reference TRBV5-1 and TRBJ2-7, the full variable domain is KAGVTQTPRYLIKTRGQQVTLSCSPISGHRSVSWYQQTPGQGLQFLFEYFSETQRNKGNFPGRFSGRQFSNSRSEMNVSTLELGDSALYLCASSLAADRALYEQYFGPGTRLTVT.